This entry describes one T cell receptor (beta chain). Recovered Cohort 3 donors showed two negative PCRs, clearance, or symptom resolution. Method: immunoSEQ multiplex PCR; TCRdb's copy keeps in-frame clones and lacks some. The sample gives over 150,000 clones, over 75% of which show up once; approximately 6.5% is in the top ten. The data are from a study of blood T cell repertoires in COVID-19. The ends were cut back, 5 bases at V and 1 base at J, with 12 bases in the middle. The germline V gene has CDR1 MNHEY and CDR2 SMNVEV (reference sequence). The CDR3 extends over 15 amino acids. The sequenced material came from PBMCs or T cells enriched from blood (not recorded which). The sequence derives from a woman between 45 and 60 years old who had recovered from COVID-19. The V gene is TRBV27, the J gene TRBJ1-3, with D possibly TRBD1 on 5 matching bases. The CDR3, as DNA: TGTGCCAGCAGTAAGGGGTTTGGGTCTGGAAACACCATATATTTT. This gives the protein CASSKGFGSGNTIYF.